This record concerns one TCR beta chain sequence. Its antigen remains unidentified. The CDR3 consists of 13 residues. Trimming removed 0 bases from V and 3 bases from J, with 6 bases in between. Germline CDR1 is SGDLS and CDR2 is YYNGEE. This sample is drawn from a study of somatic mutations in cytotoxic T cells in rheumatoid arthritis. Study overall: Prior to any treatment and right after diagnosis, patient blood (around 28 ml EDTA) was drawn.

Isolating CD4+ and CD8+ cells involved positive magnetic bead selection on an AutoMACS. Their purity was then checked by flow cytometry. The table came from immunoSEQ multiplex PCR; TCRdb's copy has only in-frame clones and leaves some out. The sample has around 9,700 clones, 60% to 80% seen once. Study results and limitations: Nothing was done to adjust for multiple comparisons when TRBV07 showed up slightly less in rheumatoid arthritis patients.

The V gene is TRBV9, the J gene TRBJ1-1; D ambiguous. The source of this sequence is an adult with rheumatoid arthritis. The source material was CD8+ T cells sorted from blood. CDR3 nucleotide sequence: TGTGCCAGCAGCGTAGCTTCGGACACTGAAGCTTTCTTT. This gives the protein CASSVASDTEAFF.